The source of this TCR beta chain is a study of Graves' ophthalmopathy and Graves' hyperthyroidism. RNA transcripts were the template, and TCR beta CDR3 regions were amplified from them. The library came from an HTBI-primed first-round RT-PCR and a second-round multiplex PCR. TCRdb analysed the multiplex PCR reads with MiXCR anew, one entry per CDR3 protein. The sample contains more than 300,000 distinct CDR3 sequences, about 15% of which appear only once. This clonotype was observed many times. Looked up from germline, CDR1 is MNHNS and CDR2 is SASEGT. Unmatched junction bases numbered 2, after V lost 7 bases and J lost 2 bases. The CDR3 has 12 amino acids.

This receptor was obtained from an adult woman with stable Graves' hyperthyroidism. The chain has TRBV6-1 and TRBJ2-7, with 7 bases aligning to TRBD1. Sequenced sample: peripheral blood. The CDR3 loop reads CASIQGAYEQYF. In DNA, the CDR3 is TGTGCCAGCATCCAGGGGGCCTACGAGCAGTACTTC.